The source of this T cell receptor beta chain is a study of CD8+ T cells in alopecia areata. After isolation, RNA underwent reverse transcription to generate cDNA as the sequencing template. Only in-frame clones appear in the TCRdb table, and some are missing; sequencing was by immunoSEQ multiplex PCR. The profile shows around 300,000 clones, about 60% of them singletons. The treatment: oral pan-JAK inhibitor, 5-10 mg twice daily. Lesional scalp punch biopsies and peripheral blood came from alopecia areata patients. The sequence derives from a human donor with alopecia areata. Here the sequenced sample was CD4+ T cells sorted from blood, taken at roughly week 53, from a patient treated with tofacitinib.

The CDR3 loop is CASSSRRTTDTQYF. The DNA of the CDR3 is TGTGCCAGCAGCTCCAGAAGGACCACAGATACGCAGTATTTT. The rearrangement links TRBV7-9 to TRBJ2-3; D call uncertain. The CDR3 length is 14 residues. The germline V gene has CDR1 SEHNR and CDR2 FQNEAQ (reference sequence). The V and J ends lost 4 bases and 2 bases respectively, with 10 bases between them.